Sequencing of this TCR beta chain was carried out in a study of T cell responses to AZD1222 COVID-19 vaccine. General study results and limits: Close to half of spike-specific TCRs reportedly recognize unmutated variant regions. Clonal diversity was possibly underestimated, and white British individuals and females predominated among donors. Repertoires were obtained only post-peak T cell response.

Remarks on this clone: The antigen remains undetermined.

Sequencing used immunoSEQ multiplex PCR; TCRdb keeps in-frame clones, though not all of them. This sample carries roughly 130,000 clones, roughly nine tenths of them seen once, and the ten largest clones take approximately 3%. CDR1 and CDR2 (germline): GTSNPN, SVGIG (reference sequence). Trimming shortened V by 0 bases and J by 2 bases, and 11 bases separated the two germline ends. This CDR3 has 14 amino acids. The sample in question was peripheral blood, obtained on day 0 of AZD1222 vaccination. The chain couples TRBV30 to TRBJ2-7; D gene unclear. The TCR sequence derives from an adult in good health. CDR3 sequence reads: CAWSVKDVTYEQYF. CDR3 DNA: TGTGCCTGGAGTGTAAAGGACGTAACCTACGAGCAGTACTTC.